The sequence of this T cell receptor (beta chain) was determined in a study of T cell changes during pregnancy in multiple sclerosis (dated by TCRdb to between 2017 and 2020). Turning to the overall study: The study examined how the T cell repertoire changed over the course of pregnancy in women with multiple sclerosis.

Relative to germline, V is 5 bases shorter and J is 0 bases shorter, with 14 bases between their ends. The CDR3 sequence holds 17 residues, the cysteine and phenylalanine included. The only DNA kept is the CDR3, 51 bases in frame from the first base. CDR1 and CDR2 are drawn from the germline V gene (reference sequence): SEHNR, FQNEAQ. Libraries came from the immunoSEQ multiplex PCR assay. The table was pulled from immuneACCESS by TCRdb, which kept in-frame rearrangements only. Such tables lose some clones; where checked, under half of the loss comes from unresolved V genes, and the rest has no known cause. In all, the sample holds some 93,000 clones, and around 91% of those were seen once. The top ten clonotypes cover less than 2% of the sample. A note on this clone: Its antigen is not yet known. Qualities for individual bases were not recorded, and no much larger clone is one base off.

The chain links TRBV7-9 with TRBJ1-6; no D gene is confidently identified. This receptor was taken from a female donor in good health, enrolled as a control in a pregnancy study. The input for sequencing was peripheral blood, taken after pregnancy. The DNA sequence follows: TGTGCCAGCAGCCCATGGGAGAGGAGCTCCTATAATTCACCCCTCCACTTT. Translated, this is CASSPWERSSYNSPLHF.